This TCR beta chain was sequenced during a study of blood T cell repertoires in COVID-19. As for the study in general: Material from acute and convalescent COVID-19 was sourced from the United States, Italy and Spain.

V was cut by 2 bases and J by 0 bases, with 7 bases left in between. The CDR3 sequence is 15 residues long. Per the germline V gene, CDR1 is MDHEN and CDR2 is SYDVKM. Profiling relied on immunoSEQ multiplex PCR, and the TCRdb table lists in-frame clones only, not all of them. The profile shows more than 150,000 clones, roughly 81% of them singletons. This clonotype was obtained from an elderly woman with COVID-19, enrolled during active disease. The chain has TRBV28 and TRBJ1-4; no definite D call. Sample: peripheral blood. The CDR3 DNA reads TGTGCCAGCAGTTTAAATGGAGCAACTAATGAAAAACTGTTTTTT. Protein: CASSLNGATNEKLFF.